This T cell receptor (beta chain) was profiled in a study of blood T cells in healthy people across ages. With a J-beta primer mix and a sample-barcoded 5' primer, a second PCR ran 7 to 11 cycles. A single record per CDR3 protein comes from TCRdb applying MiXCR to the 5' RACE reads. In the table there are approximately 1,100,000 distinct CDR3 sequences, 40% to 50% of which are singletons. The CDR3 has 17 amino acids. The study drew donors from healthy Caucasian individuals in Russia aged roughly 6 to 90. Each of the donors had roughly 9.7 milliliters of peripheral blood drawn into EDTA-treated Vacutainer tubes.

This chain connects TRBV21-1 to TRBJ1-2; the table's D call, TRBD1, has no DNA check behind it. TRBV21-1 is labeled a pseudogene. This receptor was identified in a woman in her sixties or seventies in good health. The sequencing input was blood. CDR3 amino acids: CASNHPGQGLIHYGYTF. For the CDR3, the DNA is TGTGCCAGTAACCACCCGGGACAGGGTCTTATACACTATGGCTACACCTTC.